These 9 T cell receptor beta chains share one sample of origin, sequenced in a study of vaccination and CD4 T cells after COVID-19. The treatment denotes: roughly 10-day PBMC culture with coronavirus spike peptide pools or control peptides (ViraFEST assay). Cultured CD4+ T cell DNA underwent sequencing with the Oncomine TCR Beta short-read assay. A single record per CDR3 protein comes from TCRdb applying MiXCR to the PCR reads. This table holds about 23,000 distinct CDR3 sequences, 45% to 65% found once. Their antigens remain unidentified. The sample comprised CD4+ T cells from blood, cultured in vitro. The receptors shown here come from a human donor who had recovered from COVID-19.

V and J are TRBV12-3 or TRBV12-4 and TRBJ1-1, with a possible D match to TRBD1 (5 bases). This CDR3 has 11 amino acids. V was trimmed by 8 bases and J by 5 bases, leaving 9 bases between them. CDR3 coding DNA: TGTGCCAGCCAGGGTGGGACTGAAGCTTTCTTT. This gives the protein CASQGGTEAFF.

The CDR3 sequence is CSALAGYEQYF. CDR3 nucleotides: TGCAGTGCCCTAGCTGGGTACGAGCAGTACTTC. V gene TRBV20-1 combines with J gene TRBJ2-7; TRBD2 might be the D (5 bases). Germline CDR1 DFQATT, CDR2 SNEGSKA (reference sequence). The CDR3 covers 11 residues. Trimming took 6 bases from V and 4 from J, leaving 10 bases between them.

Only one count was recorded for this clonotype. The chain employs TRBV7-2 and TRBJ1-5, with unresolved D. The length of the CDR3 is 14 residues. The germline CDR1 and CDR2 sequences are SGHTA and FQGNSA. Trimming took 5 bases from V and 9 from J, leaving 17 bases between them. The CDR3 DNA follows: TGTGCCAGCAGCCTTGGAAGAGGACCTGGGCCCCAGCATTTT. Translation gives CASSLGRGPGPQHF.

V is TRBV6-1 and J is TRBJ2-7; D is ambiguous. This CDR3 is built from 13 residues. The germline V gene has CDR1 MNHNS and CDR2 SASEGT. The germline V and J ends were trimmed by 6 bases and 0 bases, with 9 bases remaining between them. The CDR3 is CASRRTASYEQYF. In DNA, the CDR3 is TGTGCCAGCAGGAGGACGGCCTCCTACGAGCAGTACTTC.

This clonotype appeared a few times. The chain employs TRBV6-5 and TRBJ1-6; 7 bases fit TRBD1. Losses at the gene ends were 1 base for V and 9 bases for J; bases not matched to a gene: 9. The CDR3 consists of 16 residues. CDR1 and CDR2 (germline): MNHEY, SVGAGI. CDR3: CASSYWIEGAGSPLHF. The DNA for the CDR3 is TGTGCCAGCAGTTACTGGATTGAGGGGGCCGGTTCACCCCTCCACTTT.

Only a few counts were recorded for this clonotype. The chain combines TRBV20-1 with TRBJ1-1; D may be TRBD1 (5 bases). V was trimmed by 6 bases and J by 7 bases, leaving 18 bases between them. Per germline, CDR1 DFQATT and CDR2 SNEGSKA (reference sequence). The CDR3 loop spans 13 amino acids. Here the CDR3 DNA reads TGCAGTGCCCCTCTTGGGGGGGTGGATGAAGCTTTCTTT. Residues: CSAPLGGVDEAFF.

The rearrangement joins TRBV20-1 to TRBJ2-1; TRBD2 is a possible D gene (6 bases). Trimming shortened V by 5 bases and J by 6 bases, and 8 bases separated the two germline ends. In germline, CDR1 is DFQATT, CDR2 SNEGSKA (reference sequence). This CDR3 has 11 residues. DNA of the CDR3: TGCAGTGCTCTAGCGCCCAATGAGCAGTTCTTC. It yields the protein CSALAPNEQFF.

The rearrangement joins TRBV20-1 to TRBJ1-1, with TRBD1 as a possible D gene (6 bases). V lost 4 bases and J lost 4, with 13 bases in between. Germline V CDR1 and CDR2: DFQATT, SNEGSKA (reference sequence). CDR3 length equals 13 residues. CDR3 sequence reads: CSAIQGMGTEAFF. The CDR3 bases are TGCAGTGCTATCCAGGGGATGGGCACTGAAGCTTTCTTT.

J is TRBJ1-1 and V is TRBV10-3, with 7 nucleotides matching TRBD1. In germline, CDR1 is ENHRY, CDR2 SYGVKD. Trimming took 7 bases from V and 4 from J; bases not matched to a gene: 0. This CDR3 comprises 11 residues. This CDR3 reads CAINRGTEAFF. CDR3 DNA sequence: TGTGCCATCAACAGGGGCACTGAAGCTTTCTTT.